This paragraph covers one T cell receptor beta chain sequence. This sample is part of a study of blood T cell repertoires in COVID-19. The germline CDR1 and CDR2 sequences are MDHEN and SYDVKM. This CDR3 spans 18 amino acids. The V gene end was trimmed by 1 base and the J gene end by 7 bases; junction bases not matched to a gene: 13. Method: immunoSEQ multiplex PCR; TCRdb's copy keeps in-frame clones and lacks some. Of some 130,000 clones in the sample, around 88% are singletons; the top ten hold around 19%. Sequencing was carried out using peripheral blood. The chain carries TRBV28 and TRBJ2-1; 10 bases map to TRBD2. This receptor was obtained from a man aged 45 to 65 with active or convalescent COVID-19. The CDR3 loop reads CASSLYPLASGSMNEQFF. The CDR3 region has the DNA TGTGCCAGCAGTTTATACCCTTTGGCTAGCGGGAGCATGAATGAGCAGTTCTTC.